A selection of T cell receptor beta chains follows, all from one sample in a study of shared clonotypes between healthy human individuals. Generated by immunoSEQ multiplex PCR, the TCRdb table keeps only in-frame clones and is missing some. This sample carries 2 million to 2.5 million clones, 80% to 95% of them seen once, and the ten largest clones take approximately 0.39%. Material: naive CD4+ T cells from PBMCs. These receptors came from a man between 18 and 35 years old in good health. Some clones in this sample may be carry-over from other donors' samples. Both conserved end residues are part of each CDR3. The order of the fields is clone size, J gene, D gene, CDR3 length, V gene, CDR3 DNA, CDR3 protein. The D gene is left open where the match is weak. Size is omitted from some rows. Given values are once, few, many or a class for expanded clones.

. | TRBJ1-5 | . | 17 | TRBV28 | TGTGCCAGCAGTTCTGGAGGACGCCCGGATAGCAATCAGCCCCAGCATTTT | CASSSGGRPDSNQPQHF
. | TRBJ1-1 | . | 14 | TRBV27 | TGTGCCAGCAGTTTAAAAGGGACGCCTAGTGAAGCTTTCTTT | CASSLKGTPSEAFF
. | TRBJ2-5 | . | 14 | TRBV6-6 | TGTGCCAGCAGTTACCAACAGGGACAAGAGACCCAGTACTTC | CASSYQQGQETQYF
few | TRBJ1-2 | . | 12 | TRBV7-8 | TGTGCCAGCAGCTTCGATGGCTATGGCTACACCTTC | CASSFDGYGYTF
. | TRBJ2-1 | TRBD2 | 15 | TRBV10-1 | TGCGCCAGCAGTCCCGGGACTAGCGGACGAAATGAGCAGTTCTTC | CASSPGTSGRNEQFF
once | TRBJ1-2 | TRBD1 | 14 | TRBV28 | TGTGCCAGCGAAACCGGGACAGGTGGCTATGGCTACACCTTC | CASETGTGGYGYTF
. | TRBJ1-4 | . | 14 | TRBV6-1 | TGTGCCAGCAGCGGGACACTTACTAATGAAAAACTGTTTTTT | CASSGTLTNEKLFF
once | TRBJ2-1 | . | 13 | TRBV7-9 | TGTGCCAGCAGCTTGGAACTATTCAATGAGCAGTTCTTC | CASSLELFNEQFF
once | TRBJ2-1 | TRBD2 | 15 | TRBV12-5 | TGTGCTAGTGGTTTGGGAGGGACTAGCGGGGACGAGCAGTTCTTC | CASGLGGTSGDEQFF
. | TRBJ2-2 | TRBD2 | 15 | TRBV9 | TGTGCCAGCAGCCCCCTAGCGGGAGTCACCGGGGAGCTGTTTTTT | CASSPLAGVTGELFF
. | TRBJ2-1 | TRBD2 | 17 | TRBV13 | TGTGCCAGCAGCCCCCGACTAGCGGGAGGGACCTACAATGAGCAGTTCTTC | CASSPRLAGGTYNEQFF
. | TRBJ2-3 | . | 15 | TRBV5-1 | TGCGCCAGCAGCGTAGTAGCGGAGAACACAGATACGCAGTATTTT | CASSVVAENTDTQYF
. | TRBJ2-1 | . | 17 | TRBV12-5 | TGTGCTAGTGGTTTGGTAATTTCGCGGGACCAATACAATGAGCAGTTCTTC | CASGLVISRDQYNEQFF
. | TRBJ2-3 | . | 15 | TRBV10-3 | TGTGCCATCAGTTTCGCGGGATCGAACGCTGCTACGCAGTATTTT | CAISFAGSNAATQYF
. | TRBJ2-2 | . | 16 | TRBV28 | TGTGCCAGCAGTTCCGTAGGGCAGTCGAACACCGGGGAGCTGTTTTTT | CASSSVGQSNTGELFF
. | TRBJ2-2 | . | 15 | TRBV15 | TGTGCCACCAGCAGAGATTACCTAGTCACCGGGGAGCTGTTTTTT | CATSRDYLVTGELFF
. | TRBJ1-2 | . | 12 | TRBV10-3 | TGTGCCATCAGTGTAGAAAAGTTGGGCTACACCTTC | CAISVEKLGYTF
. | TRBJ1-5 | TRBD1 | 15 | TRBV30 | TGTGCCTGGAGTTCCCCCCAGGGGGCTCATCAGCCCCAGCATTTT | CAWSSPQGAHQPQHF
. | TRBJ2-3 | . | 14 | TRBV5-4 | TGTGCCAGCAGCTCCAGACTAGTCCCAGATACGCAGTATTTT | CASSSRLVPDTQYF
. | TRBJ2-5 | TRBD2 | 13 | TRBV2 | TGTGCCAGCAGTGAATTGCGGGAGGGGACCCAGTACTTC | CASSELREGTQYF
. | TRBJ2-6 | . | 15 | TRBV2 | TGTGCCAGCAGCCCCGACGCGGCTGGGGCCAACGTCCTGACTTTC | CASSPDAAGANVLTF
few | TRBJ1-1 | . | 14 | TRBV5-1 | TGCGCCAGCAGCTTGTACAGGATGAACACTGAAGCTTTCTTT | CASSLYRMNTEAFF
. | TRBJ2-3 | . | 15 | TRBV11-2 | TGTGCCAGCAGCCTATCAGGGAGTGGGGGGGATACGCAGTATTTT | CASSLSGSGGDTQYF
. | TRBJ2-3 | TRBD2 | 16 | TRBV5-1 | TGCGCCAGCAGCTTGAGACTAGCGGAGCTCACAGATACGCAGTATTTT | CASSLRLAELTDTQYF
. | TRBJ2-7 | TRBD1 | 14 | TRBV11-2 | TGTGCCAGCAGCTTAGCCTACAGGGGTCACGAGCAGTACTTC | CASSLAYRGHEQYF
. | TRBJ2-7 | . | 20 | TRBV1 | TGCACCAGCAGCCAATCTCTGCGGGAAGCCTTCCCCCGAGAATCCTACGAGCAGTACTTC | CTSSQSLREAFPRESYEQYF
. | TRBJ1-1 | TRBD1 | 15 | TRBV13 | TGTGCCAGCAGCTGGATGTGGACAGGGGACACTGAAGCTTTCTTT | CASSWMWTGDTEAFF
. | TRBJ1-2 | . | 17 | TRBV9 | TGTGCCAGCAGCGTAGAGGATACGAGGGTAACTAACTATGGCTACACCTTC | CASSVEDTRVTNYGYTF
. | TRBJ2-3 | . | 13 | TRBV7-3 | TGTGCCAGCAGCCCCCCTAGCACAGATACGCAGTATTTT | CASSPPSTDTQYF
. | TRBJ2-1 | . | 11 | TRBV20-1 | TGCAGTGCTAGAGGCGGAGGAAAGCAGTTCTTC | CSARGGGKQFF
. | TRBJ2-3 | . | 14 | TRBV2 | TGTGCCAGCCGGGGTCACACTGGCACAGATACGCAGTATTTT | CASRGHTGTDTQYF
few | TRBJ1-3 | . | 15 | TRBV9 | TGTGCCAGCAGCCCCCGGTCCGGTTCTGGAAACACCATATATTTT | CASSPRSGSGNTIYF
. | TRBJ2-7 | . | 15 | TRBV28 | TGTGCCAGCAGTCCCCCCCGGAGGGGACTGGTCGAGCAGTACTTC | CASSPPRRGLVEQYF
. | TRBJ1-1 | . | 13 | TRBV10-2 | TGCGCCAGCAGTGTTTGGGGGGCGACTGAAGCTTTCTTT | CASSVWGATEAFF
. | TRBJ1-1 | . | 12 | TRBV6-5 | TGTGCCAGCAGCTCCAGGGGACCTGAAGCTTTCTTT | CASSSRGPEAFF
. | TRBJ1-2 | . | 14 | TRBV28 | TGTGCCAGCAGTGGGTCGGGGTCAACCTATGGCTACACCTTC | CASSGSGSTYGYTF
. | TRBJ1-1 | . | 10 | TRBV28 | TGTGCCAGCCTTAACACTGAAGCTTTCTTT | CASLNTEAFF
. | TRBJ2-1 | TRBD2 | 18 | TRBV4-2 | TGTGCCAGCAGCCAATCCTCCTTAGCGGGAGGTTTCTACAATGAGCAGTTCTTC | CASSQSSLAGGFYNEQFF
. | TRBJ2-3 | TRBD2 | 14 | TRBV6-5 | TGTGCCACTGCTAGCGGACGCGCGGAAGATACGCAGTATTTT | CATASGRAEDTQYF
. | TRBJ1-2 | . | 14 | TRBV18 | TGTGCCAGCTCACCAATCTCCCCCCCGAATGGCTACACCTTC | CASSPISPPNGYTF
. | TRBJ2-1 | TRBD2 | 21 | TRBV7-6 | TGTGCCAGCAGCTTATTAGTCTGGCCGGTGCCCCCTAGCGGGGGATACAATGAGCAGTTCTTC | CASSLLVWPVPPSGGYNEQFF
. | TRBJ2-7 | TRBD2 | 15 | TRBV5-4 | TGTGCCAGCAGCCCTTCGGGAGGGGGTTTGTACGAGCAGTACTTC | CASSPSGGGLYEQYF
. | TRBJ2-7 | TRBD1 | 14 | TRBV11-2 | TGTGCCAGCAGCCGCGCACAGGGGGCTAACGAGCAGTACTTC | CASSRAQGANEQYF
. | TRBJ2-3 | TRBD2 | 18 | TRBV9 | TGTGCCAGCAGCCCACGGGCTAGCGGGGCCACTAGCACAGATACGCAGTATTTT | CASSPRASGATSTDTQYF
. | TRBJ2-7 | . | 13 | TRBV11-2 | TGTGCCAGCAGCTTAGAGAGAGGGCAACCGCAGTACTTC | CASSLERGQPQYF
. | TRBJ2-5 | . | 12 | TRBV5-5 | TGTGCCAGCAGCCGGTTTCAAGAGACCCAGTACTTC | CASSRFQETQYF
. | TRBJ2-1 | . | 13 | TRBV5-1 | TGCGCCAGCAGCTTGCCGGGGTACAATGAGCAGTTCTTC | CASSLPGYNEQFF
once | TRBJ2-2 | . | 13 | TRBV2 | TGTGCCAGCAGGATGCAGGGAACCGGGGAGCTGTTTTTT | CASRMQGTGELFF
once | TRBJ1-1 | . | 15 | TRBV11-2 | TGTGCCAGCAGCTTAGGAAGGGGGGGGAACACTGAAGCTTTCTTT | CASSLGRGGNTEAFF
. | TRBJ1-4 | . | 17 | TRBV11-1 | TGTGCCAGCAGCTTGAGTCCATGGGCGGACACCAATGAAAAACTGTTTTTT | CASSLSPWADTNEKLFF
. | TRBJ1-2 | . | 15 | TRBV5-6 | TGTGCCAGCAGCTTAAGGGGCACAGCTAACTATGGCTACACCTTC | CASSLRGTANYGYTF
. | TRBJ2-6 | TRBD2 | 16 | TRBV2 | TGTGCCAGCAGTGCTGCGGGGGGCTCTGGGGCCAACGTCCTGACTTTC | CASSAAGGSGANVLTF
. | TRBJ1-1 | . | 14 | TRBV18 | TGTGCCAGCTCACCACGCGGGGGAAACACTGAAGCTTTCTTT | CASSPRGGNTEAFF
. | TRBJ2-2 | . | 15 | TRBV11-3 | TGTGCCAGCGGTCGGGGGGACAGGAACACCGGGGAGCTGTTTTTT | CASGRGDRNTGELFF
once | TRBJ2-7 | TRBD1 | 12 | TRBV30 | TGTGCCTGGGGGGACAGGGGGTACGAGCAGTACTTC | CAWGDRGYEQYF